A single sample is the source of the 20 T cell receptor beta chains below, sequenced in a study of blood T cells in healthy people across ages. Then a second PCR, running about 6 to 12 cycles, was carried out with a sample-barcoded 5' primer and a J-beta primer mix. TCRdb analysed the 5' RACE reads with MiXCR anew, one entry per CDR3 protein. This table has approximately 320,000 distinct CDR3 sequences, roughly a quarter appearing once. Sequencing used blood. Receptor source: a woman in her 70s in good health.

This clonotype has just a few counts. The gene calls are TRBV7-2 and TRBJ2-2, with D unresolved. Trimming stripped 5 bases from V and 4 bases from J, with 8 bases between. This CDR3 has 13 residues. CDR1 SGHTA and CDR2 FQGNSA come from the germline V gene. CDR3 nucleotide sequence: TGTGCCAGCAGCGCTCAAGCCACCGGGGAGCTGTTTTTT. This encodes CASSAQATGELFF.

V is TRBV5-1 and J is TRBJ2-1; TRBD1 matches at 10 bases. CDR3 length: 16 amino acids. J was trimmed by 6 bases and V by 2 bases; bases with no gene match: 8. Germline V gives CDR1 SGHRS, CDR2 YFSETQ. CDR3 loop: CASSFRWGQGFNEQFF. Here the CDR3 DNA reads TGCGCCAGCAGCTTTCGTTGGGGACAGGGGTTCAATGAGCAGTTCTTC.

This clonotype appeared a few times. V and J are TRBV9 and TRBJ2-5, with D uncertain. The tail of the sequence fits TRBJ2-1 better, so the J call may be wrong. The germline gives CDR1 SGDLS, CDR2 YYNGEE. The CDR3 runs 15 residues. The DNA of the CDR3 is TGTGCCAGCAGCGTAGCCCAGCGAGACTACAATGAGCAGTTCTTC. This sequence encodes CASSVAQRDYNEQFF.

V gene TRBV6-6 combines with J gene TRBJ2-3; no definite D call. V was pared by 0 bases and J by 2 bases, with 6 bases between. The CDR3 consists of 14 residues. Germline loops: CDR1 MNHNY, CDR2 SVGAGI (reference sequence). CDR3 amino acids: CASSYSPPTDTQYF. CDR3 nucleotide sequence: TGTGCCAGCAGTTACTCGCCTCCCACAGATACGCAGTATTTT.

The rearrangement links TRBV2 to TRBJ1-1; no firm D call. Germline assignment: CDR1 SNHLY and CDR2 FYNNEI. V was shortened by 10 bases and J by 3 bases, with 15 bases between the two germline ends. The CDR3 is made up of 13 amino acids. The CDR3 loop reads CAKLRETYTEAFF. In DNA form, the CDR3 reads TGTGCCAAGCTACGCGAAACGTACACTGAAGCTTTCTTT.

This clonotype showed up many times. The gene calls are TRBV7-3 and TRBJ2-1; 9 nucleotides line up with TRBD1. Trimming cost V 5 bases and J 6 bases; bases outside gene matches: 8. This CDR3 is 15 amino acids long. Per the germline V gene, CDR1 is SGHTA and CDR2 is FQGTGA. The CDR3 region is CASSIGTGWGNEQFF. The CDR3 DNA is TGTGCCAGCAGCATTGGGACAGGGTGGGGCAATGAGCAGTTCTTC.

This clonotype came up a few times. The chain couples TRBV6-4 to TRBJ2-3; D possibly corresponds to TRBD1 (6 bases). This CDR3 is built from 14 residues. V lost 5 bases, J lost 1 base, and 10 bases lay in between. Germline V lookup: CDR1 MRHNA, CDR2 SNTAGT. CDR3 DNA: TGTGCCAGCAGTAAACGACAGGGCACAGATACGCAGTATTTT. Encoded protein: CASSKRQGTDTQYF.

This clonotype was seen ten or more times. J is TRBJ1-4 and V is TRBV28; possibly TRBD1 for D (6 bases). Germline V lookup: CDR1 MDHEN, CDR2 SYDVKM. There are 14 residues in the CDR3. Trimming shortened V by 5 bases and J by 8 bases, and 15 bases separated the two germline ends. CDR3 coding DNA: TGTGCCAGCAGTAAAGGACAGAAGACCGAAAAACTGTTTTTT. As protein: CASSKGQKTEKLFF.

The genes are TRBV6-1 and TRBJ1-1, with 7 nucleotides matching TRBD1. This CDR3 contains 14 residues. V shed 8 bases, J shed 1 base, and the junction held 7 bases outside the gene matches. Per germline, CDR1 MNHNS and CDR2 SASEGT. The CDR3 loop reads CASPRDSKNTEAFF. CDR3 DNA sequence: TGTGCCAGCCCCCGGGACAGCAAGAACACTGAAGCTTTCTTT.

The sample holds many counts of this clonotype. V gene TRBV12-3 or TRBV12-4 combines with J gene TRBJ1-1; TRBD1 agrees at 7 bases. The CDR3 is 13 amino acids. V lost 3 bases, J lost 5 bases, and 3 bases stayed unmatched. The DNA for the CDR3 is TGTGCCAGCAGTTTTGACAGGGATACTGAAGCTTTCTTT. Translating gives CASSFDRDTEAFF.

On this clonotype: A junction boundary mismatches the germline segment, possibly from a read error. CDR3 protein: CASSYSQYERYF. CDR3 in DNA: TGTGCCAGCAGTTACAGCCAGTACGAGCGGTACTTC. The chain couples TRBV6-2 or TRBV6-3 to TRBJ2-7; D uncertain. CDR1 and CDR2 (germline): MNHEY, SVGEGT. The CDR3 has 12 amino acids.

V gene TRBV11-2 combines with J gene TRBJ2-3; 8 bases align to TRBD1. Germline loops: CDR1 SGHAT, CDR2 FQNNGV. The CDR3 consists of 12 residues. Losses at the gene ends were 3 bases for V and 10 bases for J; bases not matched to a gene: 3. The CDR3 spells CASSLTGEPQYF. The CDR3 DNA reads TGTGCCAGCAGCTTGACAGGGGAACCGCAGTATTTT. Looking up the rest from reference TRBV11-2 and TRBJ2-3 gives the full variable domain: EAGVAQSPRYKIIEKRQSVAFWCNPISGHATLYWYQQILGQGPKLLIQFQNNGVVDDSQLPKDRFSAERLKGVDSTLKIQPAKLEDSAVYLCASSLTGEPQYFGPGTRLTVL.

In this sample, this clonotype turned up a few times. The chain recombines TRBV10-3 with TRBJ2-6; D gene ambiguous. The CDR3 has 15 residues. Per the germline V gene, CDR1 is ENHRY and CDR2 is SYGVKD. The V end lost 1 base, the J end lost 4 bases, and 8 bases lay between the germline ends. CDR3 protein: CAISELRTGANVLTF. CDR3 bases: TGTGCCATCAGTGAGTTAAGAACAGGGGCCAACGTCCTGACTTTC.

The rearrangement links TRBV2 to TRBJ1-2; no firm D call. This CDR3 is built from 13 residues. The V and J ends lost 2 bases and 8 bases respectively, with 12 bases between them. Germline V lookup: CDR1 SNHLY, CDR2 FYNNEI. The CDR3 here is CASSETDFYGYTF. The CDR3 DNA sequence: TGTGCCAGCAGTGAAACAGATTTTTACGGCTACACCTTC.

This clonotype has a count of ten or more. V usage is TRBV7-2 and J usage is TRBJ2-5, with 13 nucleotides matching TRBD2. The tail of the sequence fits TRBJ2-7 better, so the J call may be wrong. Germline lookup yields CDR1 SGHTA and CDR2 FQGNSA. This CDR3 has 16 residues. The CDR3 protein is CASSFGTSGTLYEQYF. The CDR3 DNA sequence: TGTGCCAGCAGCTTTGGGACTAGCGGGACACTCTACGAGCAGTACTTC.

This clonotype appeared a few times. The V call is TRBV6-2 or TRBV6-3, the J call TRBJ1-2; TRBD1 might be the D (6 bases). CDR3 length: 14 amino acids. The germline gives CDR1 MNHEY, CDR2 SVGEGT. V dropped 7 bases and J dropped 0 bases, with 12 bases sitting between them. CDR3 protein: CASNEQGPNYGYTF. The DNA of the CDR3 is TGTGCCAGCAATGAACAGGGACCTAACTATGGCTACACCTTC.

The chain recombines TRBV28 with TRBJ1-6; D remains unclear. Germline lookup yields CDR1 MDHEN and CDR2 SYDVKM. CDR3 length: 14 amino acids. With 10 bases removed from V and 6 bases from J, the gap between germline ends came to 16 bases. DNA for the CDR3: TGTGCCACCCTCGACAAGGCGGTTAATTCACCCCTCCACTTT. It is translated as CATLDKAVNSPLHF.

As to this clonotype: A much larger clone differs from this one at a single base, so this may be a read error. The chain combines TRBV20-1 with TRBJ1-5, with D unclear. The V gene lost 5 bases and the J gene lost 0 bases, with 14 bases spanning the gap. Germline CDR1 DFQATT, CDR2 SNEGSKA (reference sequence). The CDR3 has 15 residues. CDR3 loop: CSASRGAYSNQPQHF. The DNA of the CDR3 is TGCAGTGCTTCACGGGGAGCCTATAGCAATCAGCCCCAGCATTTT.

The chain recombines TRBV3-1 with TRBJ2-5, with 8 bases identical to TRBD1. In germline, CDR1 is LGHDT, CDR2 YNNKEL (reference sequence). J gave up 5 bases and V 1 base, and 9 bases lay outside the gene matches. The CDR3 has 16 amino acids. This CDR3 reads CASSQGLGTGEETQYF. CDR3 coding DNA: TGTGCCAGCAGCCAAGGGCTAGGGACAGGAGAGGAGACCCAGTACTTC.

This clonotype was counted between two and nine times. The rearrangement links TRBV4-3 to TRBJ2-1, with 7 bases fitting TRBD1. Germline loops: CDR1 LGHNA, CDR2 YSLEER. V gave up 0 bases and J gave up 0 bases; unmatched junction bases: 17. The CDR3 is 21 residues long. CDR3 protein: CASSQDYLGTDTYSSYNEQFF. CDR3 nucleotide sequence: TGCGCCAGCAGCCAAGATTATCTTGGGACAGACACTTATAGCTCCTACAATGAGCAGTTCTTC.